The entry below gives a single T cell receptor beta chain sequence along with its context. This sample stems from a study of blood T cells in healthy people across ages. Then a second PCR, running roughly 7 to 11 cycles, was carried out with a sample-barcoded 5' primer and a J-beta primer mix. TCRdb reanalysed the 5' RACE reads using MiXCR and keeps one entry per CDR3 protein. This sample has 1.5 million to 2 million distinct CDR3 sequences; 25% to 30% occur once, and the top ten carry about 8%. Germline assignment: CDR1 SEHNR and CDR2 FQNEAQ (reference sequence). The CDR3 length is 14 residues. This chain connects TRBV7-9 to TRBJ2-5; TRBD1 matches at 7 bases. With the DNA end fitting TRBJ2-7 better, the J assignment may be wrong. This clonotype originated in a woman in her thirties in good health. Sequencing was performed on blood. The CDR3 region is CASSSPFRGSEQYF. The DNA for the CDR3 is TGTGCCAGCAGCTCCCCCTTCAGGGGGTCCGAGCAGTACTTC.